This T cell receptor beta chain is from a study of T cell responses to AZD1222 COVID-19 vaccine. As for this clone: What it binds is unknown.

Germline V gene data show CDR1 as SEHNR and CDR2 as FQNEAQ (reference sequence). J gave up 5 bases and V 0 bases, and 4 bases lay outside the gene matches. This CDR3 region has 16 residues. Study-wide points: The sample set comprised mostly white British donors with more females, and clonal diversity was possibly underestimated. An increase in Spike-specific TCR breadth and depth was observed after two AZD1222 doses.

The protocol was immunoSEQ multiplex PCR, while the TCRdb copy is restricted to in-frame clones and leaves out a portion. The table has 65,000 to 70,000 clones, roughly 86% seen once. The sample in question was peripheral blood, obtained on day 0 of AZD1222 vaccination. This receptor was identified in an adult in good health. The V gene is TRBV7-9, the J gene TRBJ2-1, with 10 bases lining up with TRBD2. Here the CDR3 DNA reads TGTGCCAGCAGCTTAGCGTCTAGCGGGAGAGACAATGAGCAGTTCTTC. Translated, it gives CASSLASSGRDNEQFF.